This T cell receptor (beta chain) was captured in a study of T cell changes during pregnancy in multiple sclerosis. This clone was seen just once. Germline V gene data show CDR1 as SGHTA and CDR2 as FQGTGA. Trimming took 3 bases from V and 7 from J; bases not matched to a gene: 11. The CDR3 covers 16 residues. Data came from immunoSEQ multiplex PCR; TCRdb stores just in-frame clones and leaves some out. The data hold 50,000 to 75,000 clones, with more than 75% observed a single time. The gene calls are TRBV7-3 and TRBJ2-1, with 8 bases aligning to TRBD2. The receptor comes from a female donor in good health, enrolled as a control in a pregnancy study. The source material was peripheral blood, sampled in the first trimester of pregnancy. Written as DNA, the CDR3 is TGTGCCAGCAGCTTCAGTCCGGGAGGGCCGAAAAATGAGCAGTTCTTC. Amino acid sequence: CASSFSPGGPKNEQFF.